This entry features one T cell receptor (beta chain) sequence. Libraries were prepared by immunoSEQ multiplex PCR; TCRdb keeps only in-frame clonotypes and omits some of them. This repertoire shows fewer than 100,000 clones, roughly 93% found once; its top ten account for roughly 2.1%. The sample belongs to a study of cytomegalovirus exposure and HLA in healthy donors. The specimen sequenced was PBMCs. The sequence was obtained from a man aged 30-40 years in good health and CMV-seronegative.

CDR3 sequence: CASSSSQGIGELFF. For the CDR3, the DNA is TGTGCCAGCAGCTCAAGTCAGGGGATAGGGGAGCTGTTTTTT. The V call is TRBV11-3, the J call TRBJ2-2; D is possibly TRBD1 (6 bases). This CDR3 has 14 residues. Trimming cost V 4 bases and J 8 bases, with 14 bases left between them. The germline CDR1 and CDR2 sequences are SGHNT and YENEEA.